This T cell receptor beta chain was identified during a study of T cell responses to AZD1222 COVID-19 vaccine (dated by TCRdb to about 2021). Background on the whole study: AZD1222 recipients whose second dose came at about 4 weeks and those whose second dose came at about 12 weeks were combined into one group, since spike-specific TCR depth and breadth did not differ between the two schedules. Trial participants were enrolled into age subgroups of 18-55, 56-69 and 70-plus years, which contained 148, 28 and 57 TCR-sequenced participants, respectively. TCR sequencing was performed for about 250 trial participants, of whom 200 to 210 were given two doses of AZD1222 and 26 were given two doses of MenACWY control vaccine. The investigation overall reported the following: CD4 TCRs associated with the vaccine covered the entire spike protein, and the dominant responses were in regions 160-218 and 743-854. Epitopes outside the regions mutated in the B.1.351 and B.1.1.7 variants were reportedly recognized by nearly half of the unique spike-specific TCRs. After two AZD1222 doses, both the breadth and the depth of spike-specific TCRs were significantly higher than at day 0 and than in MenACWY recipients. In the small 56-69-year group, the increase in depth fell short of significance, most likely because of low power. Participants were mostly white British, with more females than males. The authors suggested clonal diversity may have been underestimated. Conclusions about previously exposed vaccinees are limited, since just a handful of AZD1222 recipients were seropositive for SARS-CoV-2 at baseline. Because no samples from the day 14 peak response were available, repertoires could be characterized only after the peak T cell response.

The sample's time point label, decoded: baseline before first vaccination. Samples from vaccinated people were obtained from the UK trials COV001 and COV002, which included a single-blind randomized controlled phase 2/3 trial of AZD1222 (ChAdOx1 nCoV-19) in healthy adults. Trial participant PBMC samples were collected at day 0 and day 28 after the second dose for TCRbeta chain sequencing. V lost 1 base and J lost 7 bases; the stretch between them is 14 bases long. According to the germline V gene (reference sequence), CDR1 reads SEHNR and CDR2 reads FQNEAQ. Inclusive of the bounding cysteine and phenylalanine, the CDR3 is 15 residues long. CDR3 DNA is the only sequence kept; it has 45 bases, read in frame from the first base. In regard to this clone: Its antigen target is currently unknown. No base-level quality is on record; no much larger clone is a single base apart.

The CDR3 regions of human TCRbeta chains were analyzed by immunosequencing. For the original study's pipeline: TCRs in the repertoires were matched against a reference library of SARS-CoV-2-specific TCRs that had been generated with the MIRA antigen-specificity platform. Breadth meant the fraction of unique TCRs that were SARS-CoV-2-associated, whereas depth meant the fraction of total T cells that were SARS-CoV-2-associated. Using the MIRA data, each spike-specific TCR was mapped to the spike region that the TCR reacts to and placed in a CD4 or CD8 class. Log10-transformed breadth and depth values were compared by one-way ANOVA with Sidak's multiple comparisons tests. TCRdb obtained this table from immuneACCESS and retained in-frame rearrangements with V and J assigned. These tables miss some clones; where compared with another copy, unresolved V genes account for less than half of the shortfall, and the remainder is unexplained. From that table come the V and J calls and clone size; the DNA was used to work out D and trimming. The sample table shows under 200,000 clones, and approximately 90% are seen once. The top ten clones comprise about 1.4% of the sample.

The sequence links TRBV7-9 to TRBJ2-1; the D gene is possibly TRBD2, with 6 bases matching. The origin of this receptor is an adult in good health. The sequenced sample was peripheral blood, obtained on day 0 of AZD1222 vaccination. For the CDR3, the sequence is CASSLVAAVINEQFF. The DNA reads TGTGCCAGCAGCTTAGTAGCGGCAGTTATAAATGAGCAGTTCTTC.